Presented here are 4 T cell receptor beta chains from one specimen sequenced in a study of T-cell memory formation after mild COVID-19. From the 5' RACE reads, TCRdb called clonotypes with MiXCR, one entry per CDR3 protein. The table records about 310,000 distinct CDR3 sequences, more than 15% of them present only once. The sequencing sample was made of PBMCs or a T cell subset sorted from them (not recorded which). The source of these receptors is a man aged 18 to 30 who had mild COVID-19 (a few samples of this study predate the infection). Cell type and time point are not known.

In nucleotides, the CDR3 is TGTGCCAGCAGTTACTACTCGGCGGCTCACAATGAGCAGTTCTTC. This sequence encodes CASSYYSAAHNEQFF. The chain links TRBV6-5 to TRBJ2-1, with unresolved D. CDR1 MNHEY and CDR2 SVGAGI come from the germline V gene. V was trimmed by 1 base and J by 5 bases, leaving 12 bases between them. The CDR3 sequence is 15 residues long.

This clonotype was seen only a few times. This rearrangement joins TRBV6-6 to TRBJ2-5; D is unresolved. Deletions cut 4 bases from V and 7 bases from J, with 19 bases between. The CDR3 is 15 amino acids. The V gene's germline CDR1 is MNHNY and CDR2 SVGAGI (reference sequence). CDR3 DNA: TGTGCCAGCAGTTGGGTCGGCATGTCTTCTGGGACCCAGTACTTC. The encoded protein is CASSWVGMSSGTQYF.

This clonotype was recorded a few times. The genes are TRBV12-3 or TRBV12-4 and TRBJ2-2; 7 bases agree with TRBD2. This CDR3 region has 13 residues. The junction had 11 bases not matched to a gene; V was cut back by 7 bases and J by 12 bases. The DNA for the CDR3 is TGTGCCAGCACCCCGGGGTGGGGAGGGAAGCTGTTTTTT. It codes for CASTPGWGGKLFF.

This clonotype was detected a few times. The chain employs TRBV6-5 and TRBJ2-3, with 9 bases matching TRBD1. CDR1 MNHEY and CDR2 SVGAGI come from the germline V gene. After removal of 2 bases from V and 3 bases from J, the junction contained 0 bases not matched to a gene. The CDR3 contains 14 residues. This CDR3 is CASSYGTGTDTQYF. The CDR3 bases are TGTGCCAGCAGTTACGGGACAGGGACAGATACGCAGTATTTT.